The subject of this entry is one T cell receptor beta chain. Which antigen it targets is not known. No much larger clone is present one base from it, and per-base qualities are unavailable. The treatment or condition label, as the study defines it: roughly 18 received Ad26.COV2.S at low or high dose, single or two shots; five or six received placebo; per-sample allocation not given. For vaccine and placebo recipients, the sequenced repertoires came from samples collected on day 63 after the first injection. Between 29 July and 7 August 2020, Cohort 1b enrolled 25 adults aged 18-55 years at one site in Boston, USA. Ad26.COV2.S consisted of a replication-incompetent adenovirus type 26 vector by which a prefusion-stabilized SARS-CoV-2 spike protein from the original Wuhan strain was expressed. For CDR1 and CDR2, the germline V gene lists SGHVS and FNYEAQ. Trimming costs V 1 base and J 5 bases, and their ends lie 14 bases apart. From the cysteine through the phenylalanine, the CDR3 covers 15 amino acids. The entry retains the CDR3 DNA only, 45 bases that are in frame from base 1.

The sample belongs to a study of Ad26.COV2.S vaccination and SARS-CoV-2 variants (dated by TCRdb to 2020 to 2022). Regarding the research as a whole: Vaccine-arm donors were drawn from COV1001, a multicentre, randomized, double-blind, placebo-controlled phase I-IIa trial of Ad26.COV2.S in healthy adults. Ad26.COV2.S was given intramuscularly at 5x10^10 or 1x10^11 viral particles, as a single shot or as two shots 56 days apart. A total of some 30 samples were included in the TCR-sequenced set, comprising roughly 19 Ad26.COV2.S vaccine recipients, 5 placebo recipients and 8 SARS-CoV-2 convalescent individuals. Trial participants were randomized into five groups of five: low-dose or high-dose Ad26.COV2.S given once or twice, or placebo on both occasions. The specificity and breadth of SARS-CoV-2-reactive T cell receptors after Ad26.COV2.S vaccination were assessed by TCRbeta repertoire sequencing. Investigators did not know the trial group allocation while performing experiments and assessing outcomes. Here is what the overall study found, with its caveats: Substantial breadth of spike-specific CD8+ and CD4+ T cell responses was reported after vaccination. The study was not powered to compare responses between vaccine doses or regimens. Spike-specific TCR breadth was higher in Ad26.COV2.S recipients than in placebo recipients (P = 0.0014). Non-spike TCR breadth was comparable between vaccine and placebo recipients, consistent with the vaccine containing only spike. The authors noted that the TCR breadth and depth analyses may have underestimated total T cell responses.

The immunoSEQ Assay was the method used to sequence TCRbeta CDR3 regions. After extraction, genomic DNA underwent amplification by bias-controlled multiplex PCR, followed by high-throughput sequencing. The published analysis was carried out like this. To quantify the absolute abundance of every unique TCRbeta CDR3 region, sequences were collapsed and filtered. T cell fraction was estimated by normalizing TCRbeta template counts to usable DNA, with usable DNA measured through amplification of reference genes found in all nucleated cells. Repertoire TCRs were annotated as SARS-CoV-2-specific by exact matching of V gene, CDR3 amino acid sequence and J gene to a known reactive TCR set. The reference SARS-CoV-2 TCR set was obtained from MIRA and was filtered for enrichment in COVID-19-positive ImmuneCODE repertoires, whereby public or cross-reactive TCRs were removed. Using the MIRA antigens, annotated TCRs were further analysed by specific ORF or by position within an ORF. Breadth was defined as the number of annotated unique rearrangements divided by the total number of unique productive rearrangements, and depth was defined as the summed frequency of the annotated unique rearrangements. Two-sided Wilcoxon rank-sum tests were used to compare TCR breadth between groups. TCRdb holds this immuneACCESS table with in-frame rearrangements only. Some clones are missing; in checked studies, unresolved V genes explain under half, and the rest has no known cause. V and J calls and clone size are those listed in that table; D and trimming were worked out from the DNA. Here the sample has about 680,000 clones; around 89% occur a single time. Together, the top ten hold over 1.3% of the sample.

Recombination linked TRBV7-6 to TRBJ2-5; the D segment might be TRBD1 or TRBD2, since each matches 6 bases. The sequence came from a person between 18 and 59 years old who received the Ad26.COV2.S COVID-19 vaccine or a placebo. Sequences were derived from peripheral blood, sampled in a trial of Ad26.COV2.S vaccine versus placebo. The DNA sequence reads TGTGCCAGCAGCTTAGGAGGAGGGGGAAGCGAGACCCAGTACTTC. Translation gives CASSLGGGGSETQYF. The CDR3 plus the reference TRBV7-6 and TRBJ2-5 genes for the other parts give the full variable domain: GAGVSQSPRYKVTKRGQDVALRCDPISGHVSLYWYRQALGQGPEFLTYFNYEAQQDKSGLPNDRFSAERPEGSISTLTIQRTEQRDSAMYRCASSLGGGGSETQYFGPGTRLLVL.